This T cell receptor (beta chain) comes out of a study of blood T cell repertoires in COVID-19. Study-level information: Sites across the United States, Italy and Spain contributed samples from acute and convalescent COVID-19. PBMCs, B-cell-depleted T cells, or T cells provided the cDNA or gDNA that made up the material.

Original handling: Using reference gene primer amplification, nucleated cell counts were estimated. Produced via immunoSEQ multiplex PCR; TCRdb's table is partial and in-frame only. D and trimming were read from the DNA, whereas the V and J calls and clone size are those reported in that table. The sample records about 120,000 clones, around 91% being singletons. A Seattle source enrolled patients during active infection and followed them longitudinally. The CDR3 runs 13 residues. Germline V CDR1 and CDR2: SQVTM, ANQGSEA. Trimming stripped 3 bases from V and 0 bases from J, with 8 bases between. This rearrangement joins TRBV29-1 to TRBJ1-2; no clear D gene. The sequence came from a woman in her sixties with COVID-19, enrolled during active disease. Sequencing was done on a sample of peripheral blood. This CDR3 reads CSVDPSTNYGYTF. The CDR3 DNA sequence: TGCAGCGTTGATCCGAGTACTAACTATGGCTACACCTTC. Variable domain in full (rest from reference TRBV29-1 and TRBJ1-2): SAVISQKPSRDICQRGTSLTIQCQVDSQVTMMFWYRQQPGQSLTLIATANQGSEATYESGFVIDKFPISRPNLTFSTLTVSNMSPEDSSIYLCSVDPSTNYGYTFGSGTRLTVV.